The table lists the clone carrying this T cell receptor beta chain with a count of one. Its antigen is not identified. One entry per CDR3 protein results from TCRdb running MiXCR on the reads. The table lists 54,000 or so distinct CDR3 sequences, roughly a third of them singletons, with about three quarters in the top ten. This entry is derived from a study of T cell repertoires in cytomegalovirus infection. Broader study findings: Ex vivo responses were dominated by HLA-C-restricted CMV-specific TCR beta clonotypes.

Trimming removed 6 bases from V and 2 bases from J, with 16 bases in between. The CDR3 has 15 residues. The germline V gene has CDR1 SNHLY and CDR2 FYNNEI. Sequencing was done on a sample of PBMCs, sequenced either directly or after in vitro stimulation (not recorded which). The rearrangement uses TRBV2 and TRBJ1-2; the D is unclear. The origin of this receptor is a human donor in good health (CMV status not recorded). Some clones in this sample may be carry-over from other donors' samples. CDR3 nucleotides: TGTGCCAGCAGGCCCAGGCTAAGGCCCAACTATGGCTACACCTTC. Its protein is CASRPRLRPNYGYTF. Full variable domain (rest looked up from reference TRBV2 and TRBJ1-2): EPEVTQTPSHQVTQMGQEVILRCVPISNHLYFYWYRQILGQKVEFLVSFYNNEISEKSEIFDDQFSVERPDGSNFTLKIRSTKLEDSAMYFCASRPRLRPNYGYTFGSGTRLTVV.